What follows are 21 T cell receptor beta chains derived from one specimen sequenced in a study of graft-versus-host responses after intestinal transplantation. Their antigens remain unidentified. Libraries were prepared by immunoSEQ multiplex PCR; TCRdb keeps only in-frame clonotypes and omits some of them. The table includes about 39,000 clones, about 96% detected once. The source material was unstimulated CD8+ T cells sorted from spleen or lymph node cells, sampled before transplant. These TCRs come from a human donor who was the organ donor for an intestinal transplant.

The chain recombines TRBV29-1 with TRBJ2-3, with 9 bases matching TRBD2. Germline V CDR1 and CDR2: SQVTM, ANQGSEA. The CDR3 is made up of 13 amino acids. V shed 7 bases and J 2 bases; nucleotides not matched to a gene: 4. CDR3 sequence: CSGQRGDTDTQYF. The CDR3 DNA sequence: TGCAGCGGTCAGCGGGGGGACACAGATACGCAGTATTTT.

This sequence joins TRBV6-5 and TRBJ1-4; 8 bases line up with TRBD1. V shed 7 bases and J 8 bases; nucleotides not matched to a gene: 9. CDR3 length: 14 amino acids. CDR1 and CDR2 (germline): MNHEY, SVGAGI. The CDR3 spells CASMSGTGGEKLFF. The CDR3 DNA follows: TGTGCCAGCATGTCCGGGACAGGAGGAGAAAAACTGTTTTTT.

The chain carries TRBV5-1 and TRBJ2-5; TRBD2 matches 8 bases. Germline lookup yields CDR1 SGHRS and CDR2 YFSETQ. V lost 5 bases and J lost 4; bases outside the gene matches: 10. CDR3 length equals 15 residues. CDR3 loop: CASSLGGGSLETQYF. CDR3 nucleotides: TGCGCCAGCAGTCTTGGCGGGGGGTCTTTAGAGACCCAGTACTTC.

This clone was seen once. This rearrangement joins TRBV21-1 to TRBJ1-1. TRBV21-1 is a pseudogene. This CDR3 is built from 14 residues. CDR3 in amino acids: CASSNRAGSTEAFF. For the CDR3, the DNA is TGTGCCAGCAGCAATCGGGCAGGATCAACTGAAGCTTTCTTT.

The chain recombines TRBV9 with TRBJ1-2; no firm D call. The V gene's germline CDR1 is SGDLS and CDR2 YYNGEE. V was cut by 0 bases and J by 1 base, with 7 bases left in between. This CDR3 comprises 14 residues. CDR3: CASSVGGDNYGYTF. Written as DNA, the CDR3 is TGTGCCAGCAGCGTAGGAGGAGATAACTATGGCTACACCTTC.

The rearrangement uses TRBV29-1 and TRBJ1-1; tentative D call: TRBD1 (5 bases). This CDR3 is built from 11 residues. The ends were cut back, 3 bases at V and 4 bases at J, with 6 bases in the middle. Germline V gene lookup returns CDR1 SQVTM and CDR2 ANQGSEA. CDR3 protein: CSVDRATEAFF. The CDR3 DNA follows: TGCAGCGTTGACAGGGCCACTGAAGCTTTCTTT.

The CDR3 DNA sequence: TGTGCCAGCACCCGACAGAACACTGAAGCTTTCTTT. Amino acid sequence: CASTRQNTEAFF. V usage is TRBV7-2 and J usage is TRBJ1-1; D remains ambiguous. CDR3 size: 12 residues. Germline V gene sequence: CDR1 SGHTA, CDR2 FQGNSA. Between the trimmed V and J ends, which lost 7 bases and 1 base, there was a span of 7 bases.

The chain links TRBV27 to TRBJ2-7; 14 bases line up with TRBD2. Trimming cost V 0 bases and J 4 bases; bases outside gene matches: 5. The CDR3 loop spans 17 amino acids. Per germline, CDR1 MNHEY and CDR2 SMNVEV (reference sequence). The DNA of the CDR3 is TGTGCCAGCAGTTTATCGGGACTAGCGGGGGCCGGGTACGAGCAGTACTTC. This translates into CASSLSGLAGAGYEQYF.

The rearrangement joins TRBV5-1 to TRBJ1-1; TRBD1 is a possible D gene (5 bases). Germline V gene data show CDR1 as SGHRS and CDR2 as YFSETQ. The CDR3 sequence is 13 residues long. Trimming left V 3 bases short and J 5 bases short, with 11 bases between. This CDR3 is CASSWRGGTEAFF. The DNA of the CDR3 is TGCGCCAGCAGCTGGAGGGGTGGTACTGAAGCTTTCTTT.

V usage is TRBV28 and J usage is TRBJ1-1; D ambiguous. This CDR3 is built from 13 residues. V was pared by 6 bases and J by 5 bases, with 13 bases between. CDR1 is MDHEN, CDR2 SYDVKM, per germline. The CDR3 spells CASSKYRVTEAFF. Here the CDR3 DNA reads TGTGCCAGCAGCAAGTATCGGGTAACTGAAGCTTTCTTT.

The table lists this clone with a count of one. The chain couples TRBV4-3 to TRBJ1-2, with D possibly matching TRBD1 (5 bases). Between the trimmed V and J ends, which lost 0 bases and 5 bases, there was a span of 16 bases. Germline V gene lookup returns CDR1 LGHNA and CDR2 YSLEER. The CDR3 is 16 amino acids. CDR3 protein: CASSQEFHFEGYGYTF. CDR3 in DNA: TGCGCCAGCAGCCAAGAATTCCATTTTGAGGGGTATGGCTACACCTTC.

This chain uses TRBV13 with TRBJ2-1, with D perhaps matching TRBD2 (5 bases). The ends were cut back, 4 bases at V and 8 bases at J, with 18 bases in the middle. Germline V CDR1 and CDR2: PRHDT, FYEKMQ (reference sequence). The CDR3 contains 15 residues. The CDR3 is CASSYLAGLQDEQFF. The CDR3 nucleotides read TGTGCCAGCAGCTATCTAGCCGGCCTACAAGATGAGCAGTTCTTC.

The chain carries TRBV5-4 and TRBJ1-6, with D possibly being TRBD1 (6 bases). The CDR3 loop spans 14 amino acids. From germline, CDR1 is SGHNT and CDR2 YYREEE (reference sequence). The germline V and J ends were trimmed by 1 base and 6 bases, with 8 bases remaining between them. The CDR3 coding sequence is TGTGCCAGCAGCTTGACAGGGTTTAATTCACCCCTCCACTTT. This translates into CASSLTGFNSPLHF.

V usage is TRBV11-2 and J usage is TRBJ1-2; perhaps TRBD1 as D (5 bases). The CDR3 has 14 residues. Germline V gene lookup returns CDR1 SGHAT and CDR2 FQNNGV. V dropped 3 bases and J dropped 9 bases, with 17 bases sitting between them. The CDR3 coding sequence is TGTGCCAGCAGCTTTTTAGGGGCTCTTGACAGCTACACCTTC. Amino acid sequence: CASSFLGALDSYTF. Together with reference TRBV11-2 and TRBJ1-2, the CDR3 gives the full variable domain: EAGVAQSPRYKIIEKRQSVAFWCNPISGHATLYWYQQILGQGPKLLIQFQNNGVVDDSQLPKDRFSAERLKGVDSTLKIQPAKLEDSAVYLCASSFLGALDSYTFGSGTRLTVV.

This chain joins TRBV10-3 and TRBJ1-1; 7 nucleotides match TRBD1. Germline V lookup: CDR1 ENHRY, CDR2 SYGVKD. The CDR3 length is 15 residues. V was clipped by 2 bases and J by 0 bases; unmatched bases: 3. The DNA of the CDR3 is TGTGCCATCAGTGAGGGACAGGCCATGAACACTGAAGCTTTCTTT. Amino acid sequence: CAISEGQAMNTEAFF.

The CDR3 here is CASMASGGISYNEQFF. DNA of the CDR3: TGTGCCAGTATGGCTAGCGGGGGTATCTCCTACAATGAGCAGTTCTTC. The chain employs TRBV19 and TRBJ2-1, with TRBD2 identical over 10 bases. The germline V gene encodes CDR1 LNHDA and CDR2 SQIVND (reference sequence). V shed 7 bases and J 0 bases; nucleotides not matched to a gene: 6. This CDR3 is 16 amino acids long.

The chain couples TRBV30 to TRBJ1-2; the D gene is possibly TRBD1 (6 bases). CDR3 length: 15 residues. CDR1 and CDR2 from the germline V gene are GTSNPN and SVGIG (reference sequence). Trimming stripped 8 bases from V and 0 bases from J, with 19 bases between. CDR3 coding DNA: TGTGCCCGCACCACCGGGGACACATCTAACTATGGCTACACCTTC. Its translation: CARTTGDTSNYGYTF.

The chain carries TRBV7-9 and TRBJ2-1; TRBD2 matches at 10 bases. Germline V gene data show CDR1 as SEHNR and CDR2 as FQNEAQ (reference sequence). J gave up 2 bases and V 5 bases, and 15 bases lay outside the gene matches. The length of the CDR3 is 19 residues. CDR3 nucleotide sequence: TGTGCCAGCAGCCCACGTCCCGGGACTAGCGTACCAGCCTACAATGAGCAGTTCTTC. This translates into CASSPRPGTSVPAYNEQFF.

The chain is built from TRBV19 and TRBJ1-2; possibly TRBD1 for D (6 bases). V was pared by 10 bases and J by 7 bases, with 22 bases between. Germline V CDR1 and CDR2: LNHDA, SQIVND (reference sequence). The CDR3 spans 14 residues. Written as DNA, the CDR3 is TGTGCCACCTCCCCGGTGGGGGGCGCGGGTGGCTACACCTTC. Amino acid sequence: CATSPVGGAGGYTF.

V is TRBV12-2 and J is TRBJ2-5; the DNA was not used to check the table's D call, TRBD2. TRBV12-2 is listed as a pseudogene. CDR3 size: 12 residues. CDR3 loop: CASRFLAETQYF. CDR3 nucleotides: TGTGCAAGTCGCTTTCTTGCGGAGACCCAGTACTTC.

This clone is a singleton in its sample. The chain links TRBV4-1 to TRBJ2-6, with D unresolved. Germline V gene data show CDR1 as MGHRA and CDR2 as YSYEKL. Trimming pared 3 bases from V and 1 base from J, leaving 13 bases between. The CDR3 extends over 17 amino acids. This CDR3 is CASSQTRILSGANVLTF. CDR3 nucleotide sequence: TGCGCCAGCAGCCAGACACGTATTCTATCTGGGGCCAACGTCCTGACTTTC.